What follows describes a single T cell receptor beta chain. This sample stems from a study of shared clonotypes between healthy human individuals. CD4+ cells underwent separation, giving CD45RA+ naive and CD45RA-negative memory subsets. Clones were read by immunoSEQ multiplex PCR, and TCRdb kept only the in-frame ones, dropping some. The sample lists some 2,500,000 clones, about nine tenths occurring once. Specimen: naive CD4+ T cells from PBMCs. Regarding subset: CD45RA+ positively selected. The clonotype originates from a man younger than 35 in good health. Some clones in this sample may be carry-over from other donors' samples.

CDR3 coding DNA: TGTGCCAGCAGCTCGCTCTTGGGAGGCCCAGATACGCAGTATTTT. Protein product: CASSSLLGGPDTQYF. The V call is TRBV7-9, the J call TRBJ2-3; D possibly corresponds to TRBD2 (6 bases). The CDR3 has 15 amino acids. Per germline, CDR1 SEHNR and CDR2 FQNEAQ (reference sequence). The V and J ends lost 4 bases and 4 bases respectively, with 15 bases between them.